The 5 T cell receptor beta chains below were found in one sample sequenced in a study of blood T cell repertoires in COVID-19. TCRdb keeps only in-frame clones here, not all; method: immunoSEQ multiplex PCR. The sample yields 250,000 to 300,000 clones, around 90% seen once. The sample taken for sequencing was PBMCs or T cells enriched from blood (not recorded which). These receptors came from a woman between 40 and 55 years old who had recovered from COVID-19.

The gene calls are TRBV7-6 and TRBJ2-2; 14 bases line up with TRBD2. J lost 7 bases, V lost 1 base, and 5 bases had no gene match. This CDR3 comprises 17 residues. Germline V lookup: CDR1 SGHVS, CDR2 FNYEAQ. The DNA for the CDR3 is TGTGCCAGCAGCTTAGGACTAGCGGGAGGGCCGTACGGGGAGCTGTTTTTT. Protein product: CASSLGLAGGPYGELFF.

This chain connects TRBV19 to TRBJ2-2, with 7 bases lining up with TRBD1. The CDR3 runs 15 residues. Germline values: CDR1 LNHDA, CDR2 SQIVND (reference sequence). V gave up 7 bases and J gave up 4 bases; unmatched junction bases: 9. The CDR3 coding sequence is TGTGCCAGTAAATTGGGACAGACTCGCACCGGGGAGCTGTTTTTT. Amino acid sequence: CASKLGQTRTGELFF.

J is TRBJ1-1 and V is TRBV6-2 or TRBV6-3; 9 bases are shared with TRBD1. CDR3 length: 15 amino acids. V lost 4 bases, J lost 5 bases, and 8 bases stayed unmatched. CDR1 is MNHEY, CDR2 SVGEGT, per germline. The CDR3 region has the DNA TGTGCCAGCAGTTCGCCTCAACAGGGGGCGACTGAAGCTTTCTTT. Translated: CASSSPQQGATEAFF.

This chain uses TRBV18 with TRBJ1-5; 9 positions agree with TRBD1. Trimming at V came to 6 bases and at J to 4 bases, leaving 4 bases not matched to a gene. Germline CDR1 KGHSH, CDR2 LQKENI. The CDR3 is 14 amino acids. The CDR3 DNA sequence: TGTGCCAGCTCCCGGGACAGGGAAAATCAGCCCCAGCATTTT. Translation gives CASSRDRENQPQHF. The variable domain in full, with the rest retrieved from reference TRBV18 and TRBJ1-5, is NAGVMQNPRHLVRRRGQEARLRCSPMKGHSHVYWYRQLPEEGLKFMVYLQKENIIDESGMPKERFSAEFPKEGPSILRIQQVVRGDSAAYFCASSRDRENQPQHFGDGTRLSIL.

There are a few counts of this clone. V gene TRBV29-1 combines with J gene TRBJ1-2; 11 positions agree with TRBD1. The CDR3 is 12 amino acids. The junction had 4 bases not matched to a gene; V was cut back by 6 bases and J by 7 bases. The V gene's germline CDR1 is SQVTM and CDR2 ANQGSEA. The CDR3 sequence is CSVGQGAGGYTF. CDR3 DNA: TGCAGCGTAGGACAGGGGGCCGGTGGCTACACCTTC. The full variable domain, completed using reference TRBV29-1 and TRBJ1-2, is SAVISQKPSRDICQRGTSLTIQCQVDSQVTMMFWYRQQPGQSLTLIATANQGSEATYESGFVIDKFPISRPNLTFSTLTVSNMSPEDSSIYLCSVGQGAGGYTFGSGTRLTVV.